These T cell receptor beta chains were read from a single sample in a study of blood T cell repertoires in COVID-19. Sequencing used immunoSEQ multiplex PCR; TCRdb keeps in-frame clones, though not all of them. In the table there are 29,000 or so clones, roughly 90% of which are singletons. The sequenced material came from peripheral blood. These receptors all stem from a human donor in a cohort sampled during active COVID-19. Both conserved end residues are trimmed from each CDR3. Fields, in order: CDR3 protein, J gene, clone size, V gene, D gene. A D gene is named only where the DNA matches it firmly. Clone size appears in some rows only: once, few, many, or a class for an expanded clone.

cdr3_aa: ASSQGDGLLNEQF; j_call: TRBJ2-1; clone_size: -; v_call: TRBV6-5; d_call: TRBD1
cdr3_aa: ASRLAAGQGPHYGYT; j_call: TRBJ1-2; clone_size: -; v_call: TRBV12-2; d_call: -
cdr3_aa: ASRPRPGTGVLVYGYT; j_call: TRBJ1-2; clone_size: -; v_call: TRBV7-2; d_call: TRBD1
cdr3_aa: ASSQDSGLYGYT; j_call: TRBJ1-2; clone_size: once; v_call: TRBV4-3; d_call: -
cdr3_aa: ASSPSRGASEH; j_call: TRBJ1-5; clone_size: -; v_call: TRBV6-2/TRBV6-3; d_call: -
cdr3_aa: ASSWWDSYGYT; j_call: TRBJ1-2; clone_size: -; v_call: TRBV5-4; d_call: TRBD1
cdr3_aa: ASSLGALRTGELF; j_call: TRBJ2-2; clone_size: -; v_call: TRBV7-6; d_call: -
cdr3_aa: ASSYTGQGSETQY; j_call: TRBJ2-5; clone_size: few; v_call: TRBV6-6; d_call: TRBD1
cdr3_aa: ASSLGGAPDTQY; j_call: TRBJ2-3; clone_size: -; v_call: TRBV9; d_call: TRBD2
cdr3_aa: ASSPRGQTGSYEQY; j_call: TRBJ2-7; clone_size: once; v_call: TRBV19; d_call: TRBD1
cdr3_aa: ASSQTGSGANVLT; j_call: TRBJ2-6; clone_size: -; v_call: TRBV5-1; d_call: -
cdr3_aa: ASSPQGQGSGEQY; j_call: TRBJ2-7; clone_size: once; v_call: TRBV19; d_call: TRBD1
cdr3_aa: ASSRGDTFYGYT; j_call: TRBJ1-2; clone_size: few; v_call: TRBV5-4; d_call: -
cdr3_aa: ARSLGMGSPNYGYT; j_call: TRBJ1-2; clone_size: once; v_call: TRBV5-3; d_call: -
cdr3_aa: ASRTLGGQPQH; j_call: TRBJ1-5; clone_size: -; v_call: TRBV28; d_call: -
cdr3_aa: ASTPGTYTGELF; j_call: TRBJ2-2; clone_size: -; v_call: TRBV9; d_call: -
cdr3_aa: ASSPPDRVNTEAF; j_call: TRBJ1-1; clone_size: once; v_call: TRBV18; d_call: -
cdr3_aa: ASSPGQLYQETQY; j_call: TRBJ2-5; clone_size: -; v_call: TRBV7-2; d_call: TRBD1
cdr3_aa: ASSFRSSEGYT; j_call: TRBJ1-2; clone_size: -; v_call: TRBV5-5; d_call: -
cdr3_aa: ASSQDLAGADEQY; j_call: TRBJ2-7; clone_size: -; v_call: TRBV4-2; d_call: TRBD2
cdr3_aa: ASQRGPGALLNTEAF; j_call: TRBJ1-1; clone_size: -; v_call: TRBV28; d_call: -
cdr3_aa: ASSPPGVAREQY; j_call: TRBJ2-7; clone_size: -; v_call: TRBV28; d_call: -
cdr3_aa: ASSPTSVGTQY; j_call: TRBJ2-3; clone_size: -; v_call: TRBV7-3; d_call: TRBD2